A single TCR beta chain is shown here with its context. Antigen: not known. The V gene's germline CDR1 is MRHNA and CDR2 SNTAGT. The CDR3 runs 14 residues. The ends were cut back, 5 bases at V and 5 bases at J, with 15 bases in the middle. The data belong to a study of shared clonotypes between healthy human individuals. The overall study: CD8 memory received one plate per donor, CD8 naive two, CD4 memory three and CD4 naive three.

General study points: The sharing of 4.5% to 5% of naive CD4 clonotypes was seen across a handful of donors.

The assay was immunoSEQ multiplex PCR, and TCRdb's table has in-frame clones only and misses some. The sample yields hundreds of thousands of clones, almost 97% seen once. None of the donors, who were healthy HIV-negative adults, had recently had acute infections or vaccinations. Naive CD4+ cells were CD45RA-selected; the remaining cells were memory. Sample: naive CD4+ T cells sorted from blood. Subset of the sample: CD45RA+ positively selected. The chain links TRBV6-4 to TRBJ1-1; a weak D match, TRBD1 (5 bases). This sequence was found in a woman in her twenties or thirties in good health. CDR3 nucleotide sequence: TGTGCCAGCAGTATGCAGGGAGGTGGAACTGAAGCTTTCTTT. As protein: CASSMQGGGTEAFF.